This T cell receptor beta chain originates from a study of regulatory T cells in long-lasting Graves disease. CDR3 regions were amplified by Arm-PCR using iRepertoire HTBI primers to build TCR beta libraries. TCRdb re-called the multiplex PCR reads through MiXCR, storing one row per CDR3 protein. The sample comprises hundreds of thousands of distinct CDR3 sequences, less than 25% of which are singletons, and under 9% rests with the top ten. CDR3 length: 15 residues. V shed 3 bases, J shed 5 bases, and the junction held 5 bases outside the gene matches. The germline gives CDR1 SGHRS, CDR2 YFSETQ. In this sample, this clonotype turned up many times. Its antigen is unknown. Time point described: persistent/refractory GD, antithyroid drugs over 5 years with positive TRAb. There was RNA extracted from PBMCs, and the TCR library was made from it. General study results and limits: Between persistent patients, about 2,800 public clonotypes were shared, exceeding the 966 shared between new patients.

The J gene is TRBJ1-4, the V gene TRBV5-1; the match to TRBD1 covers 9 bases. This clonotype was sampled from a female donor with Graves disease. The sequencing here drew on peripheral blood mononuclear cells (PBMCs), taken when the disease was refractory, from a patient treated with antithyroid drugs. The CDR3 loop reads CASSSAGTGNEKLFF. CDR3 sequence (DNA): TGCGCCAGCAGCTCAGCCGGGACAGGGAATGAAAAACTGTTTTTT.